The 13 T cell receptor beta chains below all came from one sample that was sequenced in a study of OX40 agonist ivuxolimab in advanced cancers. Libraries were prepared by immunoSEQ multiplex PCR; TCRdb keeps only in-frame clonotypes and omits some of them. The table records 80,000 to 100,000 clones, 94% of them present only once. Sequencing was performed on CD4+ or CD8+ T cells sorted from blood, taken in a trial of the OX40 agonist ivuxolimab. Receptor source: an adult with an advanced solid tumor such as melanoma, head and neck, liver or kidney cancer.

V is TRBV5-1 and J is TRBJ1-2; D uncertain. The germline gives CDR1 SGHRS, CDR2 YFSETQ. This CDR3 has 15 residues. Trimming took off 4 bases at V and 4 bases at J, with 17 bases between the two ends. The DNA of the CDR3 is TGCGCCAGCAGCCCCTTTTCTCAACTTATCTATGGCTACACCTTC. Translating gives CASSPFSQLIYGYTF.

The chain carries TRBV28 and TRBJ2-3; a possible D gene is TRBD2 (6 bases). The germline gives CDR1 MDHEN, CDR2 SYDVKM. The CDR3 sequence is 16 residues long. V was trimmed by 1 base and J by 9 bases, leaving 20 bases between them. CDR3 coding DNA: TGTGCCAGCAGTTTATCCCTTGAGCGGGCTTCGGGGACGCAGTATTTT. It codes for CASSLSLERASGTQYF.

This chain joins TRBV15 and TRBJ1-2; the D gene is possibly TRBD1 (5 bases). Germline loops: CDR1 LNHNV, CDR2 YYDKDF (reference sequence). The V end lost 8 bases, the J end lost 8 bases, and 18 bases lay between the germline ends. The CDR3 extends over 13 amino acids. CDR3 loop: CATYSDRDGGYTF. CDR3 nucleotides: TGTGCCACCTATTCTGACCGGGACGGAGGCTACACCTTC.

The genes are TRBV18 and TRBJ1-4; D call uncertain. Germline V gene sequence: CDR1 KGHSH, CDR2 LQKENI. The CDR3 is made up of 14 amino acids. The V end was cut by 5 bases, the J end by 11 bases, with 18 bases between. CDR3 protein: CASSSRDGLGKLFF. The CDR3 region has the DNA TGTGCCAGCTCATCCCGAGACGGGCTAGGGAAACTGTTTTTT.

This chain connects TRBV11-2 to TRBJ2-7; no firm D call. Germline CDR1 and CDR2: SGHAT and FQNNGV. The V gene lost 0 bases and the J gene lost 3 bases, with 9 bases spanning the gap. The CDR3 extends over 14 amino acids. CDR3 sequence: CASSLDRINYEQYF. The CDR3 DNA reads as TGTGCCAGCAGCTTAGACAGGATCAACTACGAGCAGTACTTC.

This clone was counted once. This rearrangement joins TRBV7-7 to TRBJ2-5; TRBD2 matches at 8 bases. Losses at the gene ends were 4 bases for V and 4 bases for J; bases not matched to a gene: 2. The CDR3 extends over 13 amino acids. From germline, CDR1 is SSHAT and CDR2 FNYEAQ (reference sequence). DNA for the CDR3: TGTGCCAGCAGCTGGACTAGCCGAGAGACCCAGTACTTC. Amino acids: CASSWTSRETQYF. Filled out from reference TRBV7-7 and TRBJ2-5, the complete variable domain reads GAGVSQSPRYKVTKRGQDVTLRCDPISSHATLYWYQQALGQGPEFLTYFNYEAQPDKSGLPSDRFSAERPEGSISTLTIQRTEQRDSAMYRCASSWTSRETQYFGPGTRLLVL.

The chain links TRBV7-6 to TRBJ2-5; 10 nucleotides line up with TRBD1. Germline V gives CDR1 SGHVS, CDR2 FNYEAQ. The CDR3 spans 14 residues. V dropped 5 bases and J dropped 5; count of bases not matched to a gene: 5. The CDR3 coding sequence is TGTGCCAGCAGCCCCTCGACAGGGGGCGAGACCCAGTACTTC. Translation: CASSPSTGGETQYF. Filled out from reference TRBV7-6 and TRBJ2-5, the complete variable domain reads GAGVSQSPRYKVTKRGQDVALRCDPISGHVSLYWYRQALGQGPEFLTYFNYEAQQDKSGLPNDRFSAERPEGSISTLTIQRTEQRDSAMYRCASSPSTGGETQYFGPGTRLLVL.

This clone was counted a single time. This rearrangement joins TRBV5-1 to TRBJ1-5, with TRBD1 identical over 9 bases. The junction had 3 bases not matched to a gene; V was cut back by 4 bases and J by 1 base. Germline V gene sequence: CDR1 SGHRS, CDR2 YFSETQ. The CDR3 contains 15 residues. Written as DNA, the CDR3 is TGCGCCAGCAGCCCACAGGGGGCCAGCAATCAGCCCCAGCATTTT. Amino acid sequence: CASSPQGASNQPQHF.

The J gene is TRBJ2-5, the V gene TRBV6-5; D unclear. This CDR3 contains 14 residues. Trimming cost V 0 bases and J 4 bases, with 9 bases left between them. Germline V gene data show CDR1 as MNHEY and CDR2 as SVGAGI. The CDR3 region has the DNA TGTGCCAGCAGTTACTCGAGTTTGGGAGAGACCCAGTACTTC. Amino acids: CASSYSSLGETQYF.

This chain uses TRBV7-2 with TRBJ1-1, with TRBD1 matching 10 bases. The CDR3 is 18 residues long. Trimming cost V 5 bases and J 0 bases; bases outside gene matches: 12. The germline gives CDR1 SGHTA, CDR2 FQGNSA. Here the CDR3 reads CASSLLGQGTIMNTEAFF. CDR3 nucleotide sequence: TGTGCCAGCAGCCTCCTGGGACAGGGGACTATCATGAACACTGAAGCTTTCTTT. Drawing the rest from reference TRBV7-2 and TRBJ1-1, the complete variable domain is GAGVSQSPSNKVTEKGKDVELRCDPISGHTALYWYRQSLGQGLEFLIYFQGNSAPDKSGLPSDRFSAERTGGSVSTLTIQRTQQEDSAVYLCASSLLGQGTIMNTEAFFGQGTRLTVV.

This chain uses TRBV9 with TRBJ1-2; 8 nucleotides align to TRBD1. CDR3 length: 13 amino acids. CDR1 is SGDLS and CDR2 is YYNGEE in the germline V gene. With 4 bases clipped from V and 5 bases from J, the junction kept 4 bases outside the gene matches. The CDR3 is CASSRDRQYGYTF. The CDR3 nucleotides are TGTGCCAGCAGCCGGGACAGGCAATATGGCTACACCTTC.

This chain links TRBV2 with TRBJ1-2; D is uncertain. The V end lost 4 bases, the J end lost 8 bases, and 14 bases lay between the germline ends. CDR3 length: 13 residues. Germline lookup yields CDR1 SNHLY and CDR2 FYNNEI. Here the CDR3 DNA reads TGTGCCAGCAGTGCAGCCCTGACCAGGGGCTACACCTTC. It yields the protein CASSAALTRGYTF. Supplemented by reference TRBV2 and TRBJ1-2, the full variable domain reads EPEVTQTPSHQVTQMGQEVILRCVPISNHLYFYWYRQILGQKVEFLVSFYNNEISEKSEIFDDQFSVERPDGSNFTLKIRSTKLEDSAMYFCASSAALTRGYTFGSGTRLTVV.

This chain links TRBV27 with TRBJ2-7; TRBD2 is a possible D gene (5 bases). V shed 4 bases and J shed 5 bases, with 12 bases lying between them. CDR3 size: 13 residues. Germline values: CDR1 MNHEY, CDR2 SMNVEV (reference sequence). CDR3 loop: CASSSREWDEQYF. The DNA for the CDR3 is TGTGCCAGCAGTTCGAGGGAATGGGACGAGCAGTACTTC.